Below, 28 T cell receptor beta chains from the same sample are listed, as sequenced in a study of blood T cell repertoires in COVID-19. Using immunoSEQ multiplex PCR, the repertoire was profiled, and TCRdb retains in-frame clones only, with some absent. The table lists fewer than 120,000 clones, 70% to 80% of them singletons. The sample was peripheral blood. Every receptor here comes from a woman aged 60-75 years with acute or convalescent COVID-19.

The chain employs TRBV10-3 and TRBJ1-5; a possible D gene is TRBD1 (6 bases). Trimming cost V 0 bases and J 4 bases, with 7 bases left between them. In germline, CDR1 is ENHRY, CDR2 SYGVKD. CDR3 size: 14 residues. For the CDR3, the DNA is TGTGCCATCAGTGAGTCGGGGACAAATCAGCCCCAGCATTTT. Residues: CAISESGTNQPQHF.

In its sample, this clone was seen a few times. CDR3 protein: CASRRAGVETQYF. DNA for the CDR3: TGTGCCAGCAGGAGAGCGGGGGTGGAGACCCAGTACTTC. This chain joins TRBV6-5 and TRBJ2-5, with 8 bases fitting TRBD2. Germline V gene lookup returns CDR1 MNHEY and CDR2 SVGAGI. The CDR3 sequence is 13 residues long. V lost 6 bases to trimming and J lost 5 bases; unmatched junction nucleotides: 5.

In its sample, this clone was seen once. The chain recombines TRBV5-1 with TRBJ1-2; 7 nucleotides align to TRBD1. Germline assignment: CDR1 SGHRS and CDR2 YFSETQ. Trimming took 7 bases from V and 8 from J; bases not matched to a gene: 11. This CDR3 is 13 amino acids long. The CDR3 reads CASGSDRAGGYTF. The CDR3, as DNA: TGCGCCAGCGGGTCCGACAGGGCAGGGGGCTACACCTTC.

This clone appeared a few times. The chain recombines TRBV3-1 (or the pseudogene TRBV3-2) with TRBJ1-2; TRBD1 might be the D (6 bases). CDR1 is LGHDT and CDR2 is YNNKEL in the germline V gene (reference sequence). V lost 3 bases and J lost 4, with 12 bases in between. The CDR3 loop spans 14 amino acids. CDR3 DNA sequence: TGTGCCAGCAGCCAGGGGGCGACCGGCTATGGCTACACCTTC. This codes for CASSQGATGYGYTF.

This rearrangement joins TRBV30 to TRBJ1-5; D is uncertain. From germline, CDR1 is GTSNPN and CDR2 SVGIG (reference sequence). Trimming pared 0 bases from V and 6 bases from J, leaving 9 bases between. This CDR3 is built from 13 residues. CDR3 nucleotide sequence: TGTGCCTGGAGTGTAGGTCGGGGTCAGCCCCAGCATTTT. This gives the protein CAWSVGRGQPQHF.

The rearrangement uses TRBV7-2 and TRBJ1-1; a weak D match, TRBD1 (6 bases). The CDR3 is 17 residues long. The germline V gene encodes CDR1 SGHTA and CDR2 FQGNSA. The V and J ends lost 5 bases and 4 bases respectively, with 23 bases between them. CDR3: CASSRGGSGFIGTEAFF. The CDR3 region has the DNA TGTGCCAGCAGCCGCGGGGGCAGCGGCTTTATCGGCACTGAAGCTTTCTTT.

This chain connects TRBV7-9 to TRBJ1-1; no firm D call. Germline loops: CDR1 SEHNR, CDR2 FQNEAQ (reference sequence). The CDR3 extends over 15 amino acids. Trimming pared 7 bases from V and 1 base from J, leaving 16 bases between. The CDR3 DNA is TGTGCCAGCACCCAACAGCAGGCAGGGAACACTGAAGCTTTCTTT. Protein sequence: CASTQQQAGNTEAFF.

This chain uses TRBV27 with TRBJ2-2; no clear D. The CDR3 is 12 amino acids. Trimming pared 3 bases from V and 7 bases from J, leaving 6 bases between. Germline lookup yields CDR1 MNHEY and CDR2 SMNVEV (reference sequence). In DNA form, the CDR3 reads TGTGCCAGCAGTTTTCTGAGCGGGGAGCTGTTTTTT. It specifies CASSFLSGELFF.

This clone has just one count. V usage is TRBV29-1 and J usage is TRBJ1-1; TRBD1 matches 9 bases. This CDR3 contains 18 residues. V gave up 1 base and J gave up 5 bases; unmatched junction bases: 17. Germline V gives CDR1 SQVTM, CDR2 ANQGSEA. The CDR3, as DNA: TGCAGCGTTGAAGGCCTCACGGGACAGGGTACGCCGAAAACTGAAGCTTTCTTT. Translating it yields CSVEGLTGQGTPKTEAFF.

This sequence joins TRBV28 and TRBJ1-1; the D is unclear. The V gene's germline CDR1 is MDHEN and CDR2 SYDVKM. Trimming stripped 5 bases from V and 1 base from J, with 8 bases between. This CDR3 is built from 13 residues. Here the CDR3 reads CASSVGRNTEAFF. The CDR3 nucleotides are TGTGCCAGCAGTGTCGGGAGGAACACTGAAGCTTTCTTT.

This clone was observed once. This chain joins TRBV7-2 and TRBJ1-2, with 9 bases lining up with TRBD1. In germline, CDR1 is SGHTA, CDR2 FQGNSA. Trimming took 5 bases from V and 12 from J; bases not matched to a gene: 16. The CDR3 consists of 15 residues. The CDR3 region has the DNA TGTGCCAGCAGCCGGGGGACAGGGAGTTGGCAAGACCACACCTTC. Translation gives CASSRGTGSWQDHTF.

This clone was detected only a few times. The chain uses TRBV7-3 and TRBJ2-1, with 7 positions matching TRBD1. V trimming: 4 bases; J trimming: 8 bases; junction bases outside the gene matches: 14. The germline V gene has CDR1 SGHTA and CDR2 FQGTGA. This CDR3 is built from 16 residues. The chain's CDR3 is CASSSTGTAQSDEQFF. DNA of the CDR3: TGTGCCAGCAGCTCAACCGGGACAGCCCAGTCGGATGAGCAGTTCTTC.

This rearrangement joins TRBV9 to TRBJ1-3; TRBD1 aligns across 7 bases. With V trimmed by 2 bases and J by 4 bases, 9 bases remained unmatched. CDR3 length: 16 amino acids. Per the germline V gene, CDR1 is SGDLS and CDR2 is YYNGEE. The chain's CDR3 is CASSVRGDRLGNTIYF. The CDR3 bases are TGTGCCAGCAGCGTCCGAGGGGACAGACTAGGAAACACCATATATTTT.

This chain connects TRBV5-1 to TRBJ1-3, with no clear D. Germline V CDR1 and CDR2: SGHRS, YFSETQ. This CDR3 contains 16 residues. V gave up 0 bases and J gave up 0 bases, with 10 bases separating them. DNA of the CDR3: TGCGCCAGCAGCTTGGCGACGGGTAGCTCTGGAAACACCATATATTTT. This encodes CASSLATGSSGNTIYF.

The chain employs TRBV7-2 and TRBJ2-5, with D perhaps TRBD2 (7 bases). Looked up from germline, CDR1 is SGHTA and CDR2 is FQGNSA. V shed 2 bases and J shed 7 bases, with 20 bases lying between them. The CDR3 is made up of 16 amino acids. The CDR3 is CASSLIGGDRVGTQYF. CDR3 in DNA: TGTGCCAGCAGCTTAATAGGGGGGGATCGGGTCGGGACCCAGTACTTC.

This clone came up a few times. The rearrangement links TRBV4-2 to TRBJ1-4; D is unclear. The V end was cut by 5 bases, the J end by 0 bases, with 10 bases between. Looked up from germline, CDR1 is LGHNA and CDR2 is YNFKEQ. The CDR3 has 15 residues. CDR3 DNA: TGTGCCAGCAGCGCAGGATTTGCAACTAATGAAAAACTGTTTTTT. Encoded protein: CASSAGFATNEKLFF.

This clone was observed a handful of times. The chain combines TRBV2 with TRBJ1-4; tentatively, D is TRBD1 (5 bases). Germline V lookup: CDR1 SNHLY, CDR2 FYNNEI. The V gene lost 1 base and the J gene lost 8 bases, with 17 bases spanning the gap. The CDR3 length is 16 residues. This CDR3 is CASSEVRATVGEKLFF. The CDR3 DNA follows: TGTGCCAGCAGTGAAGTCAGGGCGACTGTAGGGGAAAAACTGTTTTTT.

Only one count was recorded for this clone. The chain uses TRBV30 and TRBJ1-5; a possible D gene is TRBD1 (5 bases). Germline CDR1 and CDR2: GTSNPN and SVGIG (reference sequence). The CDR3 has 14 amino acids. V lost 3 bases, J lost 9 bases, and 18 bases lay in between. As DNA, the CDR3 is TGTGCCTGGAGCGCCGGGACTGCCGGACGGCCCCAGCATTTT. It codes for CAWSAGTAGRPQHF.

Note on this clone: Additional DNA sequences in this sample encode the identical CDR3. The V gene is TRBV12-3 or TRBV12-4, the J gene TRBJ1-5, with unresolved D. The CDR3 totals 13 residues. V lost 5 bases and J 6 bases, leaving 11 bases between the germline ends. The CDR3 region is CASSPAGGQPQHF. The CDR3 bases are TGTGCCAGCAGTCCCGCGGGTGGTCAGCCCCAGCATTTT.

CDR3: CASSPRVSDYNEQFF. The CDR3 nucleotides are TGTGCCAGCTCACCAAGAGTTAGCGACTACAATGAGCAGTTCTTC. This rearrangement joins TRBV18 to TRBJ2-1; perhaps TRBD2 as D (5 bases). The CDR3 length is 15 residues. V dropped 2 bases and J dropped 3 bases, with 11 bases sitting between them. Germline V CDR1 and CDR2: KGHSH, LQKENI.

This clone was recorded a few times. The V gene is TRBV6-6, the J gene TRBJ1-1; D unresolved. CDR1 is MNHNY and CDR2 is SVGAGI in the germline V gene (reference sequence). The V end was cut by 6 bases, the J end by 7 bases, with 15 bases between. The CDR3 is 13 amino acids. CDR3 coding DNA: TGTGCCAGCAGGCTAACATCCCCGGGTGAAGCTTTCTTT. This translates into CASRLTSPGEAFF.

The V call is TRBV7-9, the J call TRBJ1-1, with D possibly TRBD1 on 6 matching bases. Germline V lookup: CDR1 SEHNR, CDR2 FQNEAQ (reference sequence). The V and J ends lost 5 bases and 13 bases respectively, with 17 bases between them. The CDR3 length is 12 residues. In DNA, the CDR3 is TGTGCCAGCAGCCGCGACAGGTCAGTGGGTTTCTTT. Protein sequence: CASSRDRSVGFF.

The chain carries TRBV29-1 and TRBJ1-1; D possibly corresponds to TRBD1 (6 bases). The CDR3 extends over 10 amino acids. Trimming removed 4 bases at V and 9 bases at J, with 9 bases between. Germline CDR1 is SQVTM and CDR2 is ANQGSEA. CDR3 region: CSVAWDKAFF. In nucleotides, the CDR3 is TGCAGCGTTGCGTGGGACAAAGCTTTCTTT.

This clone is a singleton in its sample. The rearrangement uses TRBV5-1 and TRBJ1-1, with D possibly being TRBD1 (6 bases). Between the trimmed V and J ends, which lost 2 bases and 4 bases, there was a span of 18 bases. Germline assignment: CDR1 SGHRS and CDR2 YFSETQ. CDR3 length equals 16 residues. In nucleotides, the CDR3 is TGCGCCAGCAGCTTACAGGGTTACGGGACGGGCACTGAAGCTTTCTTT. This encodes CASSLQGYGTGTEAFF.

J is TRBJ2-2 and V is TRBV7-3, with TRBD1 identical over 8 bases. The ends lost 8 bases at V and 6 bases at J; junction bases unmatched: 11. Germline-derived CDR1 and CDR2 are SGHTA and FQGTGA. The CDR3 sequence is 15 residues long. The CDR3 loop reads CASAGQGGSSGELFF. The CDR3 DNA follows: TGTGCCAGCGCCGGACAGGGTGGTAGTTCCGGGGAGCTGTTTTTT.

V is TRBV29-1 and J is TRBJ2-7; D possibly corresponds to TRBD2 (6 bases). V lost 7 bases to trimming and J lost 5 bases, with 9 bases between them. The CDR3 totals 10 residues. CDR1 and CDR2 from the germline V gene are SQVTM and ANQGSEA. Here the CDR3 reads CSAGEDEQYF. The CDR3 nucleotides read TGCAGCGCGGGGGAGGACGAGCAGTACTTC.

The V and J genes are TRBV7-3 and TRBJ2-5; 8 positions match TRBD1. The CDR3 runs to 18 residues. With V trimmed by 1 base and J by 1 base, 11 bases remained unmatched. Germline-derived CDR1 and CDR2 are SGHTA and FQGTGA. For the CDR3, the DNA is TGTGCCAGCAGCTTAAGATCGGGCACAGGGGGTGCCCAAGAGACCCAGTACTTC. Protein: CASSLRSGTGGAQETQYF.

The chain combines TRBV5-5 with TRBJ1-2; D is unresolved. The V end lost 0 bases, the J end lost 1 base, and 7 bases lay between the germline ends. Germline CDR1 and CDR2: SGHKS and YYEKEE (reference sequence). The length of the CDR3 is 14 residues. The CDR3 reads CASSLAVDNYGYTF. DNA for the CDR3: TGTGCCAGCAGCTTGGCAGTCGATAACTATGGCTACACCTTC.